The text below deals with one T cell receptor (beta chain). Antigen specificity is unknown. The data derive from a study of CD8+ T cells in alopecia areata. Study at large: Tofacitinib lasted 6 to 18 months, then 6 months off drug.

Treatment given: oral pan-JAK inhibitor, 5-10 mg twice daily. RNA was isolated and reverse transcribed to cDNA, the sequencing template. The protocol was immunoSEQ multiplex PCR, while the TCRdb copy is restricted to in-frame clones and leaves out a portion. This sample has around 290,000 clones, with nearly 60% found just once. The V end was cut by 1 base, the J end by 0 bases, with 6 bases between. The germline gives CDR1 MGHRA, CDR2 YSYEKL. There are 14 residues in the CDR3. The study's findings and limits: Possibly as an HLA-related effect, TCR sharing across patients appeared less clear than in mice.

Specimen: CD4+ T cells sorted from blood, collected at week 24, from a patient treated with tofacitinib. This sequence was found in a human donor with alopecia areata. The genes are TRBV4-1 and TRBJ2-5, with D unclear. For the CDR3, the DNA is TGCGCCAGCAGCCAAGCCAGAGACCAAGAGACCCAGTACTTC. Its protein product is CASSQARDQETQYF.